The TCR beta chain under discussion was sequenced for a study of T cell changes during pregnancy in multiple sclerosis. Sequenced by immunoSEQ multiplex PCR; TCRdb stores in-frame clones only, minus some. The data hold 30,000 to 45,000 clones, with roughly 92% observed a single time. This clonotype was sampled from a female donor with multiple sclerosis, enrolled in a pregnancy study. Sequencing was performed on PBMCs (not recorded whether the cells were cultured).

The CDR3 sequence: CSVSRDNNYGYTF. The CDR3 region has the DNA TGCAGCGTTTCCCGGGACAATAACTATGGCTACACCTTC. The V and J genes are TRBV29-1 and TRBJ1-2; D possibly corresponds to TRBD1 (6 bases). The V gene's germline CDR1 is SQVTM and CDR2 ANQGSEA. The CDR3 runs to 13 residues. V lost 5 bases and J lost 1, with 11 bases in between. Based on the CDR3 plus reference TRBV29-1 and TRBJ1-2, the full variable domain is SAVISQKPSRDICQRGTSLTIQCQVDSQVTMMFWYRQQPGQSLTLIATANQGSEATYESGFVIDKFPISRPNLTFSTLTVSNMSPEDSSIYLCSVSRDNNYGYTFGSGTRLTVV.